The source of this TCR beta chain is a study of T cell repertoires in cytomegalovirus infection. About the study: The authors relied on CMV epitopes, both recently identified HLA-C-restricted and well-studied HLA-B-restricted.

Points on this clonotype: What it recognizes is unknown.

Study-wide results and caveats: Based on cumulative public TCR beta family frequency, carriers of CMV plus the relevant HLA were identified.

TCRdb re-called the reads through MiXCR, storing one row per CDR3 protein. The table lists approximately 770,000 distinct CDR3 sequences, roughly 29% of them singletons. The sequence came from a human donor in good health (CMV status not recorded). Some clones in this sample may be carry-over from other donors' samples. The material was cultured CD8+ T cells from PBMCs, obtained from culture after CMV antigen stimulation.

This CDR3 reads CASSLTAALYNSPLHF. In DNA, the CDR3 is TGTGCCAGCAGCTTAACGGCAGCTTTGTATAATTCACCCCTCCACTTT. This rearrangement joins TRBV7-3 to TRBJ1-6; D gene uncertain. The CDR3 totals 16 residues. V was trimmed by 0 bases and J by 4 bases, leaving 10 bases between them. Germline V gene sequence: CDR1 SGHTA, CDR2 FQGTGA.